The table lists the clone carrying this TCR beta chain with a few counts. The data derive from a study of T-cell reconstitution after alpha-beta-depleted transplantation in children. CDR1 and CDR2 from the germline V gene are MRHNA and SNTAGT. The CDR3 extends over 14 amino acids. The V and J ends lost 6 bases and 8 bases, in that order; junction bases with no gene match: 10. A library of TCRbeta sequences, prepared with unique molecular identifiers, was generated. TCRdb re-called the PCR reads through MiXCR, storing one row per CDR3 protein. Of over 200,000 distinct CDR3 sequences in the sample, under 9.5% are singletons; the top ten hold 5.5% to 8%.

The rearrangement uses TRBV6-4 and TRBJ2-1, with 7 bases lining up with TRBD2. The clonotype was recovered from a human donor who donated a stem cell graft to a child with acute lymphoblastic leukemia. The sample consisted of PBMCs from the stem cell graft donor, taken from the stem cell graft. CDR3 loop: CASSEYPGGYEQFF. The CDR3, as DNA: TGTGCCAGCAGCGAATACCCGGGGGGTTATGAGCAGTTCTTC.